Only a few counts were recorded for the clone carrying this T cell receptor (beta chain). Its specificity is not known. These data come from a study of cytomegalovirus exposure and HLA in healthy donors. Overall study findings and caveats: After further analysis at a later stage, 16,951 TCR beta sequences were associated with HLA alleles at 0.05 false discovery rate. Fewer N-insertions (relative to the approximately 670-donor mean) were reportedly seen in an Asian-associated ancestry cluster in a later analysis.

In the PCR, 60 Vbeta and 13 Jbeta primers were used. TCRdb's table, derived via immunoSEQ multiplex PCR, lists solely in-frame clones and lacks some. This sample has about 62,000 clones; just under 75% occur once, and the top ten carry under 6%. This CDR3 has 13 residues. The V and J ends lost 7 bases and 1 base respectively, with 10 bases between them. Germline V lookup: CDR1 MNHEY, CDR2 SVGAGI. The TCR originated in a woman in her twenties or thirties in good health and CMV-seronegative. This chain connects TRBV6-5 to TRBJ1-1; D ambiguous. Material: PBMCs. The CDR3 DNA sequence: TGTGCCAGCAACCCAACCGGGAACACTGAAGCTTTCTTT. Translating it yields CASNPTGNTEAFF.